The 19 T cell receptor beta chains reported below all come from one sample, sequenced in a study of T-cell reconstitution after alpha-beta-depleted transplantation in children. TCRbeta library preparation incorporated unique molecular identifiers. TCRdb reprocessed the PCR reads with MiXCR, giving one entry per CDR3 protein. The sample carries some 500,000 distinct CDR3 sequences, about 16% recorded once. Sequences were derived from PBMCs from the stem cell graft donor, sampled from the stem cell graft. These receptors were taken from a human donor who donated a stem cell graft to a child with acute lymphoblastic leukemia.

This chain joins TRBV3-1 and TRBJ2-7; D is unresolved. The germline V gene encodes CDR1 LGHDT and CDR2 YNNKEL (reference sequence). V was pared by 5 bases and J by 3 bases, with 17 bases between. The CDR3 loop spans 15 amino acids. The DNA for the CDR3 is TGTGCCAGCAGCTTACAGATAAAACAAAGCTACGAGCAGTACTTC. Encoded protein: CASSLQIKQSYEQYF.

Written as DNA, the CDR3 is TGTGCCAGCAGTTTATTCCCCCCCCAGTGGACTGAAGCTTTCTTT. Translated: CASSLFPPQWTEAFF. The V gene is TRBV27, the J gene TRBJ1-1; no clear D gene. Germline V gene lookup returns CDR1 MNHEY and CDR2 SMNVEV (reference sequence). V lost 1 base and J lost 5, with 14 bases in between. The CDR3 sequence is 15 residues long.

CDR3 residues: CASSSLLSMTGRGYEQYF. As DNA, the CDR3 is TGCGCCAGCAGCTCGCTCCTCTCCATGACAGGGAGGGGCTACGAGCAGTACTTC. V gene TRBV5-1 combines with J gene TRBJ2-7; D could derive from TRBD1 or TRBD2 (7 bases each). V was clipped by 3 bases and J by 3 bases, with 25 bases between them. The germline V gene encodes CDR1 SGHRS and CDR2 YFSETQ. The CDR3 is 18 amino acids.

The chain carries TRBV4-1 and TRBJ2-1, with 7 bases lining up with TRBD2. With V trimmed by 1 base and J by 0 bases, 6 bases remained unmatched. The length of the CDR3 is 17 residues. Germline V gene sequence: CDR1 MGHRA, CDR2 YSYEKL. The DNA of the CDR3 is TGCGCCAGCAGCCAAGCTCCCGGGAGGAGCTCCTACAATGAGCAGTTCTTC. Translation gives CASSQAPGRSSYNEQFF.

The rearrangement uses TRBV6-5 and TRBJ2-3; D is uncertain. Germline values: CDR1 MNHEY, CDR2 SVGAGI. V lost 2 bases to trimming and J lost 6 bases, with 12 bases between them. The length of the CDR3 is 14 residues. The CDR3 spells CASSYGSARDTQYF. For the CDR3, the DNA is TGTGCCAGCAGTTACGGGTCCGCAAGGGATACGCAGTATTTT.

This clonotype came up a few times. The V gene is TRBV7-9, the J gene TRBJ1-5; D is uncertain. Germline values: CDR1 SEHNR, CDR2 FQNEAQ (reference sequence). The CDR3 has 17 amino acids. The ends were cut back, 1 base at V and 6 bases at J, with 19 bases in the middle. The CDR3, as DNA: TGTGCCAGCAGCTTAGTTCCAGGTGAGAGTTTCGGTCAGCCCCAGCATTTT. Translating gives CASSLVPGESFGQPQHF. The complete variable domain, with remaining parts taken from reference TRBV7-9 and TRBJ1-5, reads DTGVSQNPRHKITKRGQNVTFRCDPISEHNRLYWYRQTLGQGPEFLTYFQNEAQLEKSRLLSDRFSAERPKGSFSTLEIQRTEQGDSAMYLCASSLVPGESFGQPQHFGDGTRLSIL.

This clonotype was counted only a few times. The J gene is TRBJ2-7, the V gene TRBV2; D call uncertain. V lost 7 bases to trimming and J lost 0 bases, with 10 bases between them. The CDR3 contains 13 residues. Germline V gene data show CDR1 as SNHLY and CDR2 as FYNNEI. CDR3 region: CASIDFTSYEQYF. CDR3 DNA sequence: TGTGCCAGCATTGACTTCACCTCCTACGAGCAGTACTTC.

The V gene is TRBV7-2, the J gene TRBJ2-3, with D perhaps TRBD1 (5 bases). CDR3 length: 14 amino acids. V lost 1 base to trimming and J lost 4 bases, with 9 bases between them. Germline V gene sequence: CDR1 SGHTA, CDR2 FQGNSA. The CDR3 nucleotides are TGTGCCAGCAGCTTAGAGGGGAATCCAGATACGCAGTATTTT. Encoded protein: CASSLEGNPDTQYF.

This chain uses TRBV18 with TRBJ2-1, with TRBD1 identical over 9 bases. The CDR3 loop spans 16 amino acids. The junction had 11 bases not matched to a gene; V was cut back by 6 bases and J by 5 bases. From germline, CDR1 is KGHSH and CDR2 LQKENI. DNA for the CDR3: TGTGCCAGCTCTCCTACCCTGGGACAGGGAAACAATGAGCAGTTCTTC. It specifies CASSPTLGQGNNEQFF.

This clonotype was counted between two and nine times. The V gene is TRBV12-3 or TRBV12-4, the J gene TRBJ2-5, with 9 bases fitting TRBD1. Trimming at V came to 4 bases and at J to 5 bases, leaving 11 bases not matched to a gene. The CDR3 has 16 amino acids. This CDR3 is CASSSVGTGIRETQYF. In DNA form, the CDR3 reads TGTGCCAGCAGTTCCGTTGGGACAGGGATTAGGGAGACCCAGTACTTC.

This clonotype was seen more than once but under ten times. CDR3 loop: CSARDSGAVYEQYF. The CDR3 DNA sequence: TGCAGTGCTAGAGATTCAGGGGCCGTCTACGAGCAGTACTTC. This chain uses TRBV20-1 with TRBJ2-7; D perhaps matches TRBD1 (6 bases). In germline, CDR1 is DFQATT, CDR2 SNEGSKA (reference sequence). V lost 0 bases to trimming and J lost 3 bases, with 12 bases between them. This CDR3 is built from 14 residues.

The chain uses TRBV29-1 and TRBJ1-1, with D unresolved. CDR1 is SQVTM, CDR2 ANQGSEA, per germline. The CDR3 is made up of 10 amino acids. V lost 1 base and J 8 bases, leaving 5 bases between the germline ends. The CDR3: CSVEGAEAFF. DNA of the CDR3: TGCAGCGTTGAAGGGGCGGAAGCTTTCTTT.

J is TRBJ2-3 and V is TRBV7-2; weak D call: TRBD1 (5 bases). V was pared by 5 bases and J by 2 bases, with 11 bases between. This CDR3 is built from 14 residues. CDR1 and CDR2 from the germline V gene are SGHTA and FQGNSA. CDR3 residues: CASSRTRDTDTQYF. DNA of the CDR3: TGTGCCAGCAGCAGGACAAGAGACACAGATACGCAGTATTTT.

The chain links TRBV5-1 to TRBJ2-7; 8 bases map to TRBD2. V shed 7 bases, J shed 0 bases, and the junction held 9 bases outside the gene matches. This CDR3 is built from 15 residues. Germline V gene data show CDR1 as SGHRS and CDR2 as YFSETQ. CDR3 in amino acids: CASWGGGLSSYEQYF. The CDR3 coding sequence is TGCGCCAGCTGGGGCGGGGGGCTCTCCTCCTACGAGCAGTACTTC.

The CDR3 DNA sequence: TGTGCCAGCAGTTTCCTCCCCGTGAGGGGGCCCCCGAACACTGAAGCTTTCTTT. Its translation: CASSFLPVRGPPNTEAFF. The gene calls are TRBV27 and TRBJ1-1; TRBD1 aligns across 7 bases. After removal of 3 bases from V and 1 base from J, the junction contained 14 bases not matched to a gene. The CDR3 runs to 18 residues. Germline V gene lookup returns CDR1 MNHEY and CDR2 SMNVEV (reference sequence).

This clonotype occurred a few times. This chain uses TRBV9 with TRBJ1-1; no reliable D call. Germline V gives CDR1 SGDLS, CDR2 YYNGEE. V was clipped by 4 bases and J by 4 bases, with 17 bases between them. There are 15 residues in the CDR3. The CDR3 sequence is CASSRGGEGGTEAFF. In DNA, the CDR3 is TGTGCCAGCAGCCGTGGAGGTGAGGGTGGCACTGAAGCTTTCTTT.

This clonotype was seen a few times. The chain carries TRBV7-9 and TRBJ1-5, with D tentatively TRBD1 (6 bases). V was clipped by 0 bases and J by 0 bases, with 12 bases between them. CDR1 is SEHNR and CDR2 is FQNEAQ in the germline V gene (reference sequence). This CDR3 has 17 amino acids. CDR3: CASSLAPNRDSNQPQHF. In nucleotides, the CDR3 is TGTGCCAGCAGCTTAGCCCCTAACAGGGATAGCAATCAGCCCCAGCATTTT.

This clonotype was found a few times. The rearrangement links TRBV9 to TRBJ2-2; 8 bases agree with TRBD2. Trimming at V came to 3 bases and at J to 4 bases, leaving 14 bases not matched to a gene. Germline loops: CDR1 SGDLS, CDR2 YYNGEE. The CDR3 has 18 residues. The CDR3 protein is CASSEPRRGEGRTGELFF. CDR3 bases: TGTGCCAGCAGCGAACCTCGGCGGGGGGAAGGTCGCACCGGGGAGCTGTTTTTT. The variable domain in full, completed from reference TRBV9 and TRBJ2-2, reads DSGVTQTPKHLITATGQRVTLRCSPRSGDLSVYWYQQSLDQGLQFLIQYYNGEERAKGNILERFSAQQFPDLHSELNLSSLELGDSALYFCASSEPRRGEGRTGELFFGEGSRLTVL.

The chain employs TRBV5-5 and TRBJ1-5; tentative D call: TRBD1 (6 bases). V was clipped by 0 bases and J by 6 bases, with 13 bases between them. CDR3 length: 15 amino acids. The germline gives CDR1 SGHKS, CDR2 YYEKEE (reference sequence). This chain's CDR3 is CASSLVGGSTQPQHF. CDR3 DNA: TGTGCCAGCAGCTTGGTCGGGGGCTCTACTCAGCCCCAGCATTTT. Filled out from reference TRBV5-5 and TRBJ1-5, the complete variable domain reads DAGVTQSPTHLIKTRGQQVTLRCSPISGHKSVSWYQQVLGQGPQFIFQYYEKEERGRGNFPDRFSARQFPNYSSELNVNALLLGDSALYLCASSLVGGSTQPQHFGDGTRLSIL.